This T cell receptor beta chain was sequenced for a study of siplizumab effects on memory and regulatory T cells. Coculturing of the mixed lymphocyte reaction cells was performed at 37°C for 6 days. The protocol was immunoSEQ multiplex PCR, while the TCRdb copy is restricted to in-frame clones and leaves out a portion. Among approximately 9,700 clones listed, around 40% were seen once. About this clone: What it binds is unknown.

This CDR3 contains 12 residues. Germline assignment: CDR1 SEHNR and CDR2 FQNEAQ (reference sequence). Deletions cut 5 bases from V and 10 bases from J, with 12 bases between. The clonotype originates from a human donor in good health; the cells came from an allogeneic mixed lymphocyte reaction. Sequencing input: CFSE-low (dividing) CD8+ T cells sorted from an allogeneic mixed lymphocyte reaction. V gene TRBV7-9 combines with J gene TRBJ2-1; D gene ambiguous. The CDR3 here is CASSQLVDEQFF. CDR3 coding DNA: TGTGCCAGCAGCCAACTTGTAGACGAGCAGTTCTTC.